This passage covers 23 T cell receptor beta chains from one sample sequenced in a study of CD8 T cells in Susac syndrome. RNA amounts of about 0.45 to 1 ug underwent reverse transcription with random hexamers. TCRdb re-called the immunoSEQ multiplex PCR reads with MiXCR, one entry per CDR3 protein. This repertoire shows about 200,000 distinct CDR3 sequences, 90% to 95% found once; its top ten account for approximately 0.097%. Input material: CD4+ T cells from PBMCs. These receptors were taken from a human donor with multiple sclerosis.

The J gene is TRBJ2-7, the V gene TRBV30; either TRBD1 or TRBD2 may fit D (5 bases each). The V end was cut by 7 bases, the J end by 11 bases, with 15 bases between. Germline CDR1 reads GTSNPN; CDR2 reads SVGIG (reference sequence). This CDR3 has 10 amino acids. The CDR3 DNA follows: TGTGCCTCAGGGCCTACGGAGGAGTACTTC. This gives the protein CASGPTEEYF.

This sequence joins TRBV3-1 and TRBJ2-3; 7 bases are a match to TRBD1. The germline V gene encodes CDR1 LGHDT and CDR2 YNNKEL (reference sequence). This CDR3 spans 14 amino acids. Unmatched junction bases numbered 8, after V lost 4 bases and J lost 7 bases. CDR3 sequence: CASSRQGPKHTQYF. In DNA, the CDR3 is TGTGCCAGCAGCCGACAGGGTCCTAAACATACGCAGTATTTT.

The rearrangement joins TRBV20-1 to TRBJ2-5; D call uncertain. There are 14 residues in the CDR3. Germline V gives CDR1 DFQATT, CDR2 SNEGSKA (reference sequence). V shed 0 bases and J shed 1 base, with 9 bases lying between them. As DNA, the CDR3 is TGCAGTGCTAGAGAGAAACAGCTCCAAGAGACCCAGTACTTC. It translates to CSAREKQLQETQYF.

This chain links TRBV2 with TRBJ2-7, with TRBD2 as a possible D gene (5 bases). The CDR3 loop spans 16 amino acids. Germline loops: CDR1 SNHLY, CDR2 FYNNEI. Deletions cut 2 bases from V and 2 bases from J, with 16 bases between. CDR3 in DNA: TGTGCCAGCAGTGAAAATCTAGGAGGTGGGGCCTACGAGCAGTACTTC. Encoded protein: CASSENLGGGAYEQYF.

The chain is built from TRBV7-2 and TRBJ1-1; a weak D match, TRBD1 (6 bases). CDR1 SGHTA and CDR2 FQGNSA come from the germline V gene. This CDR3 spans 17 amino acids. V was shortened by 3 bases and J by 4 bases, with 21 bases between the two germline ends. The CDR3 DNA follows: TGTGCCAGCAGCTTCGGCGGGCCGGGGGGCCGGGGCACTGAAGCTTTCTTT. Encoded protein: CASSFGGPGGRGTEAFF.

DNA for the CDR3: TGTGCCAGCAGTTCTTCCACTAGCGGGAGGACAGATACGCAGTATTTT. This gives the protein CASSSSTSGRTDTQYF. The chain recombines TRBV27 with TRBJ2-3, with 12 positions matching TRBD2. Per germline, CDR1 MNHEY and CDR2 SMNVEV (reference sequence). V shed 4 bases and J 3 bases; nucleotides not matched to a gene: 5. This CDR3 comprises 16 residues.

CDR3 nucleotide sequence: TGTGCCAGCAGCCAAGGCAGGGGCGCCGGGTACGAGCAGTACTTC. This gives the protein CASSQGRGAGYEQYF. This chain uses TRBV3-1 with TRBJ2-7; tentative D call: TRBD1 (6 bases). The CDR3 runs to 15 residues. The V end lost 1 base, the J end lost 4 bases, and 14 bases lay between the germline ends. The germline CDR1 and CDR2 sequences are LGHDT and YNNKEL (reference sequence).

The J gene is TRBJ1-2, the V gene TRBV29-1; unclear D gene. The CDR3 contains 14 residues. Germline CDR1 and CDR2: SQVTM and ANQGSEA. V lost 0 bases and J 4 bases, leaving 12 bases between the germline ends. The chain's CDR3 is CSVEDRSGGYGYTF. In DNA, the CDR3 is TGCAGCGTTGAAGATCGGTCAGGAGGCTATGGCTACACCTTC.

The CDR3 region is CSVGWSPLYYNEQFF. The DNA for the CDR3 is TGCAGCGTTGGCTGGTCCCCACTCTACTACAATGAGCAGTTCTTC. J is TRBJ2-1 and V is TRBV29-1; D ambiguous. Germline CDR1 SQVTM, CDR2 ANQGSEA. The V gene lost 4 bases and the J gene lost 3 bases, with 16 bases spanning the gap. This CDR3 is 15 amino acids long.

J is TRBJ2-1 and V is TRBV27, with D possibly matching TRBD2 (5 bases). The germline V gene has CDR1 MNHEY and CDR2 SMNVEV (reference sequence). Deletions cut 4 bases from V and 5 bases from J, with 9 bases between. The CDR3 length is 13 residues. The CDR3 loop is CASSSEGDNEQFF. CDR3 bases: TGTGCCAGCAGTTCCGAGGGCGACAATGAGCAGTTCTTC.

In regard to this clonotype: Germline is not matched at one junction end, which may reflect a read error. The chain has TRBV13 and TRBJ2-7; D possibly matches TRBD1 or TRBD2 (5 bases each). CDR3 length equals 15 residues. Germline V gene lookup returns CDR1 PRHDT and CDR2 FYEKMQ (reference sequence). The DNA for the CDR3 is TGTGCCAGCACCTTAGGTCCAGGGACCACCTACGAGCAGTACTTC. This translates into CASTLGPGTTYEQYF.

The chain uses TRBV2 and TRBJ2-3; TRBD2 matches at 7 bases. Germline V lookup: CDR1 SNHLY, CDR2 FYNNEI. This CDR3 spans 18 amino acids. After removal of 1 base from V and 0 bases from J, the junction contained 10 bases not matched to a gene. The CDR3 nucleotides are TGTGCCAGCAGTGAAGTATGGCTAGCGGAGATAAGCACAGATACGCAGTATTTT. Translating gives CASSEVWLAEISTDTQYF. The full variable domain, with the rest looked up from reference TRBV2 and TRBJ2-3, is EPEVTQTPSHQVTQMGQEVILRCVPISNHLYFYWYRQILGQKVEFLVSFYNNEISEKSEIFDDQFSVERPDGSNFTLKIRSTKLEDSAMYFCASSEVWLAEISTDTQYFGPGTRLTVL.

The chain employs TRBV25-1 and TRBJ2-3, with D possibly matching TRBD2 (6 bases). The germline gives CDR1 MGHDK, CDR2 SYGVNS. The CDR3 consists of 15 residues. The V and J ends lost 4 bases and 8 bases respectively, with 19 bases between them. CDR3 sequence: CASSAGLGSSVTQYF. The CDR3 DNA is TGTGCCAGCAGTGCGGGACTGGGCTCCAGCGTTACGCAGTATTTT.

Only one count was recorded for this clonotype. The J gene is TRBJ2-7, the V gene TRBV7-9; 8 positions agree with TRBD2. This CDR3 has 16 residues. The germline CDR1 and CDR2 sequences are SEHNR and FQNEAQ (reference sequence). Trimming at V came to 3 bases and at J to 1 base, leaving 8 bases not matched to a gene. CDR3 sequence (DNA): TGTGCCAGCAGCTTGATGAGCGGGAGTCTTTCCTACGAGCAGTACTTC. Its protein product is CASSLMSGSLSYEQYF.

This chain joins TRBV7-9 and TRBJ2-2; D could derive from TRBD1 or TRBD2 (5 bases each). CDR3 length equals 14 residues. Germline CDR1 and CDR2: SEHNR and FQNEAQ (reference sequence). The ends were cut back, 2 bases at V and 5 bases at J, with 9 bases in the middle. The CDR3 here is CASSLRGATGELFF. The CDR3 nucleotides are TGTGCCAGCAGCTTACGGGGCGCAACCGGGGAGCTGTTTTTT.

The chain carries TRBV4-1 and TRBJ1-5; D is unclear. The ends were cut back, 4 bases at V and 8 bases at J, with 12 bases in the middle. The CDR3 is made up of 13 amino acids. The germline V gene encodes CDR1 MGHRA and CDR2 YSYEKL. CDR3 residues: CASSLTRGEPQHF. The CDR3 region has the DNA TGCGCCAGCAGCCTGACGCGCGGGGAGCCCCAGCATTTT.

The chain links TRBV30 to TRBJ1-1; D not certain. Between the trimmed V and J ends, which lost 3 bases and 3 bases, there was a span of 11 bases. The germline gives CDR1 GTSNPN, CDR2 SVGIG (reference sequence). The CDR3 runs to 13 residues. CDR3 protein: CAWSPGVYTEAFF. In DNA form, the CDR3 reads TGTGCCTGGAGCCCCGGGGTATACACTGAAGCTTTCTTT.

V is TRBV15 and J is TRBJ2-1; D call uncertain. The V gene's germline CDR1 is LNHNV and CDR2 YYDKDF (reference sequence). The CDR3 length is 15 residues. V lost 0 bases and J 0 bases, leaving 6 bases between the germline ends. The CDR3 region is CATSREVSSYNEQFF. In nucleotides, the CDR3 is TGTGCCACCAGCAGAGAAGTCAGCTCCTACAATGAGCAGTTCTTC.

The chain employs TRBV29-1 and TRBJ1-1; possibly TRBD1 for D (6 bases). V gave up 7 bases and J gave up 4 bases, with 16 bases separating them. Germline CDR1 and CDR2: SQVTM and ANQGSEA. The CDR3 consists of 13 residues. The DNA for the CDR3 is TGCAGCGCTGGGAAACAGGGAGGCACTGAAGCTTTCTTT. Protein sequence: CSAGKQGGTEAFF.

V and J are TRBV7-9 and TRBJ2-3; D might be TRBD2 (6 bases). The germline gives CDR1 SEHNR, CDR2 FQNEAQ (reference sequence). The CDR3 extends over 16 amino acids. The V gene lost 3 bases and the J gene lost 0 bases, with 13 bases spanning the gap. CDR3 nucleotide sequence: TGTGCCAGCAGCTTCGCCCTAGCGCTTAGCACAGATACGCAGTATTTT. This sequence encodes CASSFALALSTDTQYF.

The chain employs TRBV20-1 and TRBJ2-3; 9 nucleotides agree with TRBD2. V shed 5 bases, J shed 4 bases, and the junction held 4 bases outside the gene matches. The germline V gene has CDR1 DFQATT and CDR2 SNEGSKA (reference sequence). This CDR3 region has 13 residues. The CDR3: CSAPSGASDTQYF. CDR3 sequence (DNA): TGCAGTGCTCCTAGCGGGGCCTCAGATACGCAGTATTTT.

This clonotype showed up just once. This chain connects TRBV30 to TRBJ2-7; TRBD1 agrees at 7 bases. This CDR3 contains 13 residues. CDR1 and CDR2 from the germline V gene are GTSNPN and SVGIG (reference sequence). J was trimmed by 3 bases and V by 2 bases; bases with no gene match: 4. The CDR3 nucleotides read TGTGCCTGGAGTCATCACAGGGGCTACGAGCAGTACTTC. It encodes CAWSHHRGYEQYF.

The rearrangement uses TRBV2 and TRBJ2-1; 11 positions match TRBD1. The CDR3 has 15 amino acids. V shed 3 bases, J shed 3 bases, and the junction held 1 base outside the gene matches. Per germline, CDR1 SNHLY and CDR2 FYNNEI. This chain's CDR3 is CASSDGTGGYNEQFF. DNA for the CDR3: TGTGCCAGCAGTGATGGGACAGGGGGCTACAATGAGCAGTTCTTC. The full variable domain, rest sourced from reference TRBV2 and TRBJ2-1, is EPEVTQTPSHQVTQMGQEVILRCVPISNHLYFYWYRQILGQKVEFLVSFYNNEISEKSEIFDDQFSVERPDGSNFTLKIRSTKLEDSAMYFCASSDGTGGYNEQFFGPGTRLTVL.